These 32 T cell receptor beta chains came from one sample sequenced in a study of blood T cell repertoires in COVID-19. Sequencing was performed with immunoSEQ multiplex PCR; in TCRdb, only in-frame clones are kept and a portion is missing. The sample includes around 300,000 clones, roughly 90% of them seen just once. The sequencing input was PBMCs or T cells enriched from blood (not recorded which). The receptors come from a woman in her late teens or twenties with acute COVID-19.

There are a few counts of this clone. As DNA, the CDR3 is TGTGCCAGCAGTTACTCGCAGGGTAACCCTTCACCCCTCCACTTT. This sequence encodes CASSYSQGNPSPLHF. The V gene is TRBV6-6, the J gene TRBJ1-6; possible D gene TRBD1, 5 bases. CDR3 length: 15 residues. The germline V gene encodes CDR1 MNHNY and CDR2 SVGAGI (reference sequence). With 0 bases removed from V and 9 bases from J, the gap between germline ends came to 12 bases.

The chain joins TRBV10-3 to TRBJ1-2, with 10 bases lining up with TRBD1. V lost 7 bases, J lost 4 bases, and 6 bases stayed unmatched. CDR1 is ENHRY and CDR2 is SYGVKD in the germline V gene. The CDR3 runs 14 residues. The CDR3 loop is CAINRDRGTYGYTF. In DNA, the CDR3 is TGTGCCATCAACCGGGACAGGGGAACCTATGGCTACACCTTC.

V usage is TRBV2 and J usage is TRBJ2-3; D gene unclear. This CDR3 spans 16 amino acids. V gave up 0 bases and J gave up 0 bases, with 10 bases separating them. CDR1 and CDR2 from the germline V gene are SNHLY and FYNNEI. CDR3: CASSEANAVSTDTQYF. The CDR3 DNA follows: TGTGCCAGCAGTGAAGCAAACGCGGTTAGCACAGATACGCAGTATTTT.

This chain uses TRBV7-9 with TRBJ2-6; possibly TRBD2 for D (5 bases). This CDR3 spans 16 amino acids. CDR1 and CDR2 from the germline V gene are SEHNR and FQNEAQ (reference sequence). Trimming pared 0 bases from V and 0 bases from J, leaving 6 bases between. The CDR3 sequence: CASSLARGSGANVLTF. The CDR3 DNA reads TGTGCCAGCAGCTTAGCCCGGGGCTCTGGGGCCAACGTCCTGACTTTC.

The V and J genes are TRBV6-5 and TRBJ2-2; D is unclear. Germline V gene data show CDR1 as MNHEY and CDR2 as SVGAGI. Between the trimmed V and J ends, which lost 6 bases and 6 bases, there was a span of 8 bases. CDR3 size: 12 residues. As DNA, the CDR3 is TGTGCCAGCAGCCGCGCGGCCGGGGAGCTGTTTTTT. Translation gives CASSRAAGELFF.

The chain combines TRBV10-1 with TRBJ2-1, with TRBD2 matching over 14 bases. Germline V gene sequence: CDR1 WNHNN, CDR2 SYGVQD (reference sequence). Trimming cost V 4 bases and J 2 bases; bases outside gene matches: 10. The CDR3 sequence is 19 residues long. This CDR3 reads CASSGPGLAGALTYNEQFF. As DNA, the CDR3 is TGCGCCAGCAGTGGCCCGGGACTAGCGGGAGCTCTCACCTACAATGAGCAGTTCTTC.

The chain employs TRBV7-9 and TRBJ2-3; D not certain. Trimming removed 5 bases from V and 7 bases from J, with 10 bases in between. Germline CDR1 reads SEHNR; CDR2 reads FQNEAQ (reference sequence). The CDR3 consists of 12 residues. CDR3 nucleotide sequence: TGTGCCAGCAGCCCTCCGGTGAATACGCAGTATTTT. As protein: CASSPPVNTQYF. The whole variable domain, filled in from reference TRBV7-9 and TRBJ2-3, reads DTGVSQNPRHKITKRGQNVTFRCDPISEHNRLYWYRQTLGQGPEFLTYFQNEAQLEKSRLLSDRFSAERPKGSFSTLEIQRTEQGDSAMYLCASSPPVNTQYFGPGTRLTVL.

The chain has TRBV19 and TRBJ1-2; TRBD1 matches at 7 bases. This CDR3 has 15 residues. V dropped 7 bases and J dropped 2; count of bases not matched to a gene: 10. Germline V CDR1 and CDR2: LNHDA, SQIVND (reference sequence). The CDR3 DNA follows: TGTGCCAGTATCGAAGGGACAGTTACGAACTATGGCTACACCTTC. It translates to CASIEGTVTNYGYTF.

The CDR3 region has the DNA TGTGCCAGCAGCCAGGCGGACAGGGAGAATCAGCCCCAGCATTTT. Encoded protein: CASSQADRENQPQHF. The chain links TRBV4-2 to TRBJ1-5; 8 bases are shared with TRBD1. Germline-derived CDR1 and CDR2 are LGHNA and YNFKEQ. Trimming at V came to 3 bases and at J to 4 bases, leaving 5 bases not matched to a gene. CDR3 length: 15 residues.

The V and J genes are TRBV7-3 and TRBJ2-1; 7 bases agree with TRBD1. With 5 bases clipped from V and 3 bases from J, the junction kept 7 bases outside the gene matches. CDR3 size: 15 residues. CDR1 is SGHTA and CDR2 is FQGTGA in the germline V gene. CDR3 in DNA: TGTGCCAGCAGCCGCCCCGGGACAGTCTACAATGAGCAGTTCTTC. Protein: CASSRPGTVYNEQFF.

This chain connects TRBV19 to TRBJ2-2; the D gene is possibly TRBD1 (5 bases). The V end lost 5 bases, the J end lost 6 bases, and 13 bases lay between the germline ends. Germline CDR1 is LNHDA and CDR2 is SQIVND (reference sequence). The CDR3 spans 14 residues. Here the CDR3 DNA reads TGTGCCAGTAGTCCGTTTGTGGGGCCCGGGGAGCTGTTTTTT. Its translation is CASSPFVGPGELFF.

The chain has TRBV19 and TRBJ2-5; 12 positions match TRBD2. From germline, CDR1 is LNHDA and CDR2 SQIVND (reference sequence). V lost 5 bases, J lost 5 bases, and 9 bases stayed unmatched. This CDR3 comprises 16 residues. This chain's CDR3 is CASSPSSGRAVETQYF. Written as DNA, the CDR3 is TGTGCCAGTAGTCCCTCTAGCGGGAGGGCCGTGGAGACCCAGTACTTC.

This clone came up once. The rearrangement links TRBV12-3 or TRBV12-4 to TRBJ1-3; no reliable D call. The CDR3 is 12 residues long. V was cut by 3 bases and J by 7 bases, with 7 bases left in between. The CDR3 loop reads CASSFQRNTIYF. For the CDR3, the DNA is TGTGCCAGCAGTTTTCAGCGGAACACCATATATTTT.

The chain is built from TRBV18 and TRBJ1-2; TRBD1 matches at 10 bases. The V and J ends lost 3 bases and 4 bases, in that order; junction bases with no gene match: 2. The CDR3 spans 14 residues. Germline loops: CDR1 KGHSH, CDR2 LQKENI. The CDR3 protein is CASSPRTGGYGYTF. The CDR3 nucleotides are TGTGCCAGCTCACCCCGGACAGGGGGCTATGGCTACACCTTC.

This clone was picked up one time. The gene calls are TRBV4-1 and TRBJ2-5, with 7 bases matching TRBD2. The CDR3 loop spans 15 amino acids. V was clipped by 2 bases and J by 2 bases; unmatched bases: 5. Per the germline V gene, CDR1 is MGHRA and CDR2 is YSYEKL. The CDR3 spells CASSQPGLKQETQYF. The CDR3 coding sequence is TGCGCCAGCAGCCAACCGGGACTAAAACAAGAGACCCAGTACTTC.

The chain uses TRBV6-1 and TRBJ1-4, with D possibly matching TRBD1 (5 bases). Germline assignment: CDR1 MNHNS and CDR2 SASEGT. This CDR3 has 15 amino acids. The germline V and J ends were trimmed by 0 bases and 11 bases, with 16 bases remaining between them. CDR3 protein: CASSEAIDSPRKLFF. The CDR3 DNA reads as TGTGCCAGCAGTGAAGCAATAGACAGTCCTCGGAAACTGTTTTTT.

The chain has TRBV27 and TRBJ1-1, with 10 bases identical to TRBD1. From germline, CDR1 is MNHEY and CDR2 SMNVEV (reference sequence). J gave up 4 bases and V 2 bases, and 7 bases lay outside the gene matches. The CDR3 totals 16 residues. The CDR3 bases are TGTGCCAGCAGTTTACTCCCGGGACAGGGGCCCACTGAAGCTTTCTTT. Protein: CASSLLPGQGPTEAFF.

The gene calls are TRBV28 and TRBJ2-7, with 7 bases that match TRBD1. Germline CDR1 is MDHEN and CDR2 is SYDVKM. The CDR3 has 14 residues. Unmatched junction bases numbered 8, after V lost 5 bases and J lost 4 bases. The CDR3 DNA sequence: TGTGCCAGCAGTGGGACAGTACATTCTTACGAGCAGTACTTC. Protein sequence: CASSGTVHSYEQYF.

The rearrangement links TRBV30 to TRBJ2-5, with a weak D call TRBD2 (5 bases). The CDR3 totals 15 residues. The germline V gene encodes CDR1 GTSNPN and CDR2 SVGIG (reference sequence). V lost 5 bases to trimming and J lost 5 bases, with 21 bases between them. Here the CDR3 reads CAWLDPVRGGETQYF. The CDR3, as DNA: TGTGCCTGGTTAGACCCCGTGCGCGGAGGTGAGACCCAGTACTTC. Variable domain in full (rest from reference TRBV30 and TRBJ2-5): SQTIHQWPATLVQPVGSPLSLECTVEGTSNPNLYWYRQAAGRGLQLLFYSVGIGQISSEVPQNLSASRPQDRQFILSSKKLLLSDSGFYLCAWLDPVRGGETQYFGPGTRLLVL.

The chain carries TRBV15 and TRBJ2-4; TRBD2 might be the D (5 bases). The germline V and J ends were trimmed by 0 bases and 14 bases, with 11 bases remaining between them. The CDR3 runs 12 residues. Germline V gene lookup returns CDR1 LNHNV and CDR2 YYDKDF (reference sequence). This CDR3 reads CATSRDRGSEYF. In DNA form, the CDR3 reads TGTGCCACCAGCAGAGATCGGGGTTCAGAGTACTTC.

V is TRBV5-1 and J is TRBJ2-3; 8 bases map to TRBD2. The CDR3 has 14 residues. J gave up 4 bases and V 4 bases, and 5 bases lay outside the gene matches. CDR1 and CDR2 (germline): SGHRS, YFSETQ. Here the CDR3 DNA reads TGCGCCAGCAGCCAGGGACTAGGGGCAGATACGCAGTATTTT. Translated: CASSQGLGADTQYF.

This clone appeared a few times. CDR3 in amino acids: CASTSWFREGNQPQHF. The CDR3 DNA is TGTGCCAGTACCTCATGGTTCAGGGAAGGCAATCAGCCCCAGCATTTT. This chain links TRBV19 with TRBJ1-5, with a possible D match to TRBD1 (5 bases). Trimming stripped 7 bases from V and 2 bases from J, with 18 bases between. Germline V gene lookup returns CDR1 LNHDA and CDR2 SQIVND (reference sequence). The CDR3 totals 16 residues.

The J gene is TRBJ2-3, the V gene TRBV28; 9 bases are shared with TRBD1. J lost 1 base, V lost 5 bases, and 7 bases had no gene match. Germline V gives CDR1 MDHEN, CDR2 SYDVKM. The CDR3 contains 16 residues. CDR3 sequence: CASSPGQGRGTDTQYF. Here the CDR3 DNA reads TGTGCCAGCAGTCCGGGACAGGGACGGGGCACAGATACGCAGTATTTT.

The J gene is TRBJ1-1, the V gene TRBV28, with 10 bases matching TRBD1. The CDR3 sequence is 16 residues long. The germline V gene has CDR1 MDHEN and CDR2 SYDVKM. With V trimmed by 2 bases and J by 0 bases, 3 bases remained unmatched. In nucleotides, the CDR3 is TGTGCCAGCAGTTTAAGGGGACAGGGGCTGAACACTGAAGCTTTCTTT. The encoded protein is CASSLRGQGLNTEAFF.

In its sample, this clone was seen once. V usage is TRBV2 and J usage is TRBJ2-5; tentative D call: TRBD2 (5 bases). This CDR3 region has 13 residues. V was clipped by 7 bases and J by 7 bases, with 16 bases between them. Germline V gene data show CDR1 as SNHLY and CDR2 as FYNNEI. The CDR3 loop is CASIEGPPGTQYF. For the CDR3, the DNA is TGTGCCAGCATAGAGGGCCCTCCGGGGACCCAGTACTTC.

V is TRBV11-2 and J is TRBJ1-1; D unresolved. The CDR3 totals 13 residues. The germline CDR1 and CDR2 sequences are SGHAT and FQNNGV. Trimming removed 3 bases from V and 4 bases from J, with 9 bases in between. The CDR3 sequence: CASSLGSSTEAFF. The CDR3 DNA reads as TGTGCCAGCAGCTTGGGCAGTTCCACTGAAGCTTTCTTT.

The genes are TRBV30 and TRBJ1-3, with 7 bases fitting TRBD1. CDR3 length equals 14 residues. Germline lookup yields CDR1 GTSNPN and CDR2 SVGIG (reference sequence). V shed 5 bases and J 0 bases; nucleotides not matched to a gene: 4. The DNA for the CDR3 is TGTGCCTGGGCGGACAGGCGCTCTGGAAACACCATATATTTT. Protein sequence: CAWADRRSGNTIYF.

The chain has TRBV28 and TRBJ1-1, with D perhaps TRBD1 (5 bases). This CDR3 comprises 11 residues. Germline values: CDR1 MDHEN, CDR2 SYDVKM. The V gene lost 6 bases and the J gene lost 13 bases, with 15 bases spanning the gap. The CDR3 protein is CASSLRRQGFF. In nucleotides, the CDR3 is TGTGCCAGCAGCCTCAGGCGGCAGGGTTTCTTT.

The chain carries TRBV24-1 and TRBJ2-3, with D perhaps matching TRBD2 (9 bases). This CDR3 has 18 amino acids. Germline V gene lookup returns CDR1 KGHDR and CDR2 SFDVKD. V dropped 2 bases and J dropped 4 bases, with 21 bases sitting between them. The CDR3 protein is CATSDWQGAGGPSDTQYF. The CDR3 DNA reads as TGTGCCACCAGTGATTGGCAGGGGGCGGGAGGGCCTTCAGATACGCAGTATTTT.

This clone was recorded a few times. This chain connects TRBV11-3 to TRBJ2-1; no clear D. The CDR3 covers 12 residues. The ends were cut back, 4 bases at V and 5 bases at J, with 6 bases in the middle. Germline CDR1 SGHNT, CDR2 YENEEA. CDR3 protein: CASSSIHNEQFF. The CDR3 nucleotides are TGTGCCAGCAGCTCCATTCACAATGAGCAGTTCTTC.

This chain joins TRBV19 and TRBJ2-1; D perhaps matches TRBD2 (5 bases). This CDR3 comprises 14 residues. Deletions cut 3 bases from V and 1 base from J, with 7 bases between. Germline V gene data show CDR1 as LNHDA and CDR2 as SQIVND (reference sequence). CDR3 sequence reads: CASSIGKSYNEQFF. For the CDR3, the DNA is TGTGCCAGTAGTATCGGGAAATCCTACAATGAGCAGTTCTTC.

The CDR3 DNA is TGTGCCAGCAGATTAGGAGGACAGGGGGAAGAAAAACTGTTTTTT. It translates to CASRLGGQGEEKLFF. The J gene is TRBJ1-4, the V gene TRBV5-4, with 10 bases lining up with TRBD1. The CDR3 consists of 15 residues. The germline gives CDR1 SGHNT, CDR2 YYREEE (reference sequence). Germline trimming cut 5 bases from V and 8 bases from J; bases unmatched to any gene: 9.